This T cell receptor beta chain was captured by sequencing in a study of cytomegalovirus exposure and HLA in healthy donors. Across the study: The approximately 120 validation repertoires were produced on the same platform as the roughly 700 repertoires of the first cohort. This was reported in a later analysis.

Some clones are missing from TCRdb's copy, which holds only in-frame ones; the method was immunoSEQ multiplex PCR. This table has 100,000 to 150,000 clones, 90% to 96% appearing once. CDR3 length: 16 residues. V lost 2 bases to trimming and J lost 4 bases, with 17 bases between them. Germline V CDR1 and CDR2: SGHAT, FQNNGV. The origin of this receptor is a young man in good health and CMV-seronegative. The chain employs TRBV11-2 and TRBJ2-5, with no clear D. The sample comprised PBMCs. CDR3 bases: TGTGCCAGCAGCTTAAATCCCTTTAGAGGTGGAGAGACCCAGTACTTC. This encodes CASSLNPFRGGETQYF. Filled out from reference TRBV11-2 and TRBJ2-5, the complete variable domain reads EAGVAQSPRYKIIEKRQSVAFWCNPISGHATLYWYQQILGQGPKLLIQFQNNGVVDDSQLPKDRFSAERLKGVDSTLKIQPAKLEDSAVYLCASSLNPFRGGETQYFGPGTRLLVL.